The 24 T cell receptor beta chains below were found in one sample sequenced in a study of shared clonotypes between healthy human individuals. The repertoire was sequenced with immunoSEQ multiplex PCR; TCRdb's copy has only in-frame clones and lacks some. The sample includes some 1,400,000 clones, around 95% of them seen just once. The sequencing sample was made of naive CD4+ T cells sorted from blood. Subset specified: CD45RA+ positively selected. The receptors originated from a man younger than 45 in good health.

This rearrangement joins TRBV7-9 to TRBJ2-5, with a tentative D call TRBD2 (5 bases). V lost 10 bases and J lost 5, with 14 bases in between. In germline, CDR1 is SEHNR, CDR2 FQNEAQ (reference sequence). The CDR3 is made up of 12 amino acids. Here the CDR3 reads CATTGRGETQYF. The CDR3 DNA reads as TGTGCCACCACCGGCCGAGGGGAGACCCAGTACTTC.

V usage is TRBV5-1 and J usage is TRBJ1-1, with TRBD1 as a possible D gene (5 bases). The CDR3 has 12 residues. Trimming removed 4 bases from V and 8 bases from J, with 12 bases in between. Germline V gene data show CDR1 as SGHRS and CDR2 as YFSETQ. CDR3 sequence (DNA): TGCGCCAGCAGCCGGGGGATGGCGGAAGCTTTCTTT. Translated, it gives CASSRGMAEAFF.

The V and J genes are TRBV9 and TRBJ2-5, with TRBD1 matching over 10 bases. CDR1 SGDLS and CDR2 YYNGEE come from the germline V gene. The CDR3 has 14 residues. J lost 7 bases, V lost 3 bases, and 6 bases had no gene match. CDR3 coding DNA: TGTGCCAGCAGCGCCGGGACAGGGGCCCGGACCCAGTACTTC. Its protein is CASSAGTGARTQYF.

This chain joins TRBV18 and TRBJ1-1, with D perhaps matching TRBD1 (5 bases). The V end was cut by 3 bases, the J end by 6 bases, with 20 bases between. The CDR3 is made up of 16 amino acids. The V gene's germline CDR1 is KGHSH and CDR2 LQKENI. The CDR3 bases are TGTGCCAGCTCACCCGAAACAGGACGGCGAGGCTCTGAAGCTTTCTTT. Protein product: CASSPETGRRGSEAFF.

V usage is TRBV6-5 and J usage is TRBJ2-7, with 8 positions matching TRBD1. Germline lookup yields CDR1 MNHEY and CDR2 SVGAGI. V lost 6 bases to trimming and J lost 3 bases; unmatched junction nucleotides: 7. The CDR3 consists of 14 residues. The DNA of the CDR3 is TGTGCCAGCAGGCGTGGACAGGGCCTCTACGAGCAGTACTTC. Residues: CASRRGQGLYEQYF.

V gene TRBV18 combines with J gene TRBJ2-7; a possible D gene is TRBD2 (6 bases). The CDR3 length is 11 residues. Germline assignment: CDR1 KGHSH and CDR2 LQKENI. Trimming left V 4 bases short and J 6 bases short, with 7 bases between. DNA of the CDR3: TGTGCCAGCTCACTTAGCGGCGAGCAGTACTTC. This codes for CASSLSGEQYF. Looking up the rest from reference TRBV18 and TRBJ2-7 gives the full variable domain: NAGVMQNPRHLVRRRGQEARLRCSPMKGHSHVYWYRQLPEEGLKFMVYLQKENIIDESGMPKERFSAEFPKEGPSILRIQQVVRGDSAAYFCASSLSGEQYFGPGTRLTVT.

This chain uses TRBV5-4 with TRBJ2-3; maybe TRBD2 (6 bases). CDR3 size: 13 residues. The ends were cut back, 3 bases at V and 5 bases at J, with 10 bases in the middle. From germline, CDR1 is SGHNT and CDR2 YYREEE (reference sequence). The DNA of the CDR3 is TGTGCCAGCAGCTGGACTAACGGAGATACGCAGTATTTT. This translates into CASSWTNGDTQYF.

This chain uses TRBV5-1 with TRBJ2-2; 8 bases agree with TRBD2. The CDR3 has 15 amino acids. Germline V gene data show CDR1 as SGHRS and CDR2 as YFSETQ. Trimming at V came to 0 bases and at J to 6 bases, leaving 4 bases not matched to a gene. CDR3 sequence (DNA): TGCGCCAGCAGCTTGGGTAGCGGGGTGGCCGGGGAGCTGTTTTTT. Residues: CASSLGSGVAGELFF.

This chain links TRBV15 with TRBJ2-3, with D perhaps matching TRBD1 (6 bases). V was pared by 3 bases and J by 11 bases, with 24 bases between. CDR1 LNHNV and CDR2 YYDKDF come from the germline V gene (reference sequence). This CDR3 contains 16 residues. This CDR3 is CATSSRDTLRDLEQYF. CDR3 sequence (DNA): TGTGCCACCAGCAGCCGGGACACCCTGAGGGATCTTGAGCAGTATTTT.

The chain couples TRBV7-2 to TRBJ1-2; 7 nucleotides line up with TRBD1. The V segment lost 1 base and the J segment 6 bases; nucleotides outside the gene matches: 14. Per the germline V gene, CDR1 is SGHTA and CDR2 is FQGNSA. The CDR3 totals 17 residues. In DNA form, the CDR3 reads TGTGCCAGCAGCTTAGGCCCTTCCTTCGACAGGGCGCATGGCTACACCTTC. Amino acid sequence: CASSLGPSFDRAHGYTF.

CDR3 loop: CASSWDGRGNTEAFF. DNA for the CDR3: TGCGCCAGCAGCTGGGACGGAAGGGGCAACACTGAAGCTTTCTTT. J is TRBJ1-1 and V is TRBV5-1, with a weak D call TRBD1 (5 bases). V gave up 3 bases and J gave up 2 bases, with 14 bases separating them. Germline assignment: CDR1 SGHRS and CDR2 YFSETQ. The CDR3 has 15 amino acids.

The rearrangement links TRBV10-3 to TRBJ2-1; D uncertain. This CDR3 comprises 13 residues. The germline gives CDR1 ENHRY, CDR2 SYGVKD. The V gene lost 4 bases and the J gene lost 1 base, with 5 bases spanning the gap. The CDR3 sequence is CAISVESYNEQFF. The CDR3 coding sequence is TGTGCCATCAGTGTCGAGTCCTACAATGAGCAGTTCTTC.

The V call is TRBV7-2, the J call TRBJ2-5; 8 bases match TRBD1. The CDR3 runs 15 residues. Looked up from germline, CDR1 is SGHTA and CDR2 is FQGNSA. Germline trimming cut 3 bases from V and 5 bases from J; bases unmatched to any gene: 8. This CDR3 is CASSFDRGERETQYF. As DNA, the CDR3 is TGTGCCAGCAGCTTCGACAGGGGAGAGCGGGAGACCCAGTACTTC.

This sequence joins TRBV19 and TRBJ2-5, with no clear D. Deletions cut 5 bases from V and 7 bases from J, with 17 bases between. The CDR3 is 14 residues long. The germline gives CDR1 LNHDA, CDR2 SQIVND (reference sequence). The CDR3 reads CASSFVGMEATQYF. CDR3 DNA sequence: TGTGCCAGTAGTTTTGTGGGAATGGAAGCGACCCAGTACTTC. The full variable domain, its missing parts supplied by reference TRBV19 and TRBJ2-5, is DGGITQSPKYLFRKEGQNVTLSCEQNLNHDAMYWYRQDPGQGLRLIYYSQIVNDFQKGDIAEGYSVSREKKESFPLTVTSAQKNPTAFYLCASSFVGMEATQYFGPGTRLLVL.

J is TRBJ2-2 and V is TRBV6-1; D might be TRBD2 (5 bases). Germline V gene lookup returns CDR1 MNHNS and CDR2 SASEGT. The CDR3 covers 14 residues. Deletions cut 6 bases from V and 7 bases from J, with 15 bases between. The CDR3 loop is CASRVVFGGGELFF. The DNA for the CDR3 is TGTGCCAGCAGAGTAGTTTTTGGAGGCGGGGAGCTGTTTTTT.

The chain links TRBV28 to TRBJ2-1, with a weak D call TRBD1 (6 bases). Per germline, CDR1 MDHEN and CDR2 SYDVKM. The V and J ends lost 6 bases and 11 bases respectively, with 14 bases between them. The CDR3 is made up of 12 amino acids. CDR3 residues: CASSDLRDKQFF. The DNA for the CDR3 is TGTGCCAGCAGCGATCTCCGGGACAAGCAGTTCTTC.

This clone occurred once. The chain recombines TRBV7-3 with TRBJ1-5, with D possibly TRBD1 on 5 matching bases. Germline V gives CDR1 SGHTA, CDR2 FQGTGA. This CDR3 has 14 residues. V was shortened by 3 bases and J by 6 bases, with 12 bases between the two germline ends. As DNA, the CDR3 is TGTGCCAGCAGCTTCCAGGGAGGAGGTCAGCCCCAGCATTTT. This sequence encodes CASSFQGGGQPQHF.

This clone was observed once. The V gene is TRBV9, the J gene TRBJ2-5; no reliable D call. This CDR3 comprises 12 residues. Germline-derived CDR1 and CDR2 are SGDLS and YYNGEE. V lost 2 bases and J 5 bases, leaving 7 bases between the germline ends. The CDR3 nucleotides read TGTGCCAGCAGCGTCCCCTCGGAGACCCAGTACTTC. The encoded protein is CASSVPSETQYF.

The rearrangement links TRBV9 to TRBJ2-1; D is undetermined. CDR3 length: 14 amino acids. Trimming cost V 0 bases and J 7 bases, with 11 bases left between them. From germline, CDR1 is SGDLS and CDR2 YYNGEE. CDR3 sequence: CASSVGPTPNEQFF. The DNA for the CDR3 is TGTGCCAGCAGCGTAGGCCCGACCCCGAATGAGCAGTTCTTC.

In this sample, this clone turned up a few times. V is TRBV5-1 and J is TRBJ2-7, with unresolved D. V gave up 2 bases and J gave up 0 bases, with 6 bases separating them. This CDR3 has 13 residues. Germline loops: CDR1 SGHRS, CDR2 YFSETQ. The CDR3 loop reads CASSFTSSYEQYF. The CDR3 DNA reads TGCGCCAGCAGCTTCACTTCCTCCTACGAGCAGTACTTC.

The rearrangement links TRBV5-4 to TRBJ2-7; TRBD2 might be the D (6 bases). CDR1 is SGHNT and CDR2 is YYREEE in the germline V gene (reference sequence). V lost 5 bases, J lost 0 bases, and 15 bases lay in between. There are 15 residues in the CDR3. The CDR3, as DNA: TGTGCCAGCAGGGAGGGACTGCGATCCTCCTACGAGCAGTACTTC. This encodes CASREGLRSSYEQYF. Combining the CDR3 with reference TRBV5-4 and TRBJ2-7 gives the whole variable domain ETGVTQSPTHLIKTRGQQVTLRCSSQSGHNTVSWYQQALGQGPQFIFQYYREEENGRGNFPPRFSGLQFPNYSSELNVNALELDDSALYLCASREGLRSSYEQYFGPGTRLTVT.

This rearrangement joins TRBV7-9 to TRBJ1-5; a possible D gene is TRBD1 (5 bases). CDR1 and CDR2 from the germline V gene are SEHNR and FQNEAQ (reference sequence). Trimming took 3 bases from V and 0 from J, leaving 9 bases between them. The CDR3 covers 15 residues. This chain's CDR3 is CASSFTGTSNQPQHF. The CDR3 DNA follows: TGTGCCAGCAGCTTTACAGGTACTAGCAATCAGCCCCAGCATTTT.

The chain uses TRBV9 and TRBJ1-5, with 7 bases that match TRBD1. Trimming cost V 0 bases and J 5 bases; bases outside gene matches: 8. In germline, CDR1 is SGDLS, CDR2 YYNGEE. There are 16 residues in the CDR3. The CDR3 sequence is CASSVGTGGFHQPQHF. The CDR3 coding sequence is TGTGCCAGCAGCGTAGGGACAGGAGGGTTCCATCAGCCCCAGCATTTT.

This chain uses TRBV27 with TRBJ1-1; D call uncertain. V lost 8 bases and J lost 4, with 17 bases in between. This CDR3 comprises 14 residues. Looked up from germline, CDR1 is MNHEY and CDR2 is SMNVEV (reference sequence). The CDR3 nucleotides are TGTGCCAGCTCCCAAGCGGGGAGGAGCACTGAAGCTTTCTTT. It encodes CASSQAGRSTEAFF.